The 27 T cell receptor beta chains below were found in one sample sequenced in a study of regulatory T cells in long-lasting Graves disease. Time point denoted: persistent/refractory GD, antithyroid drugs over 5 years with positive TRAb. Extracted PBMC RNA gave rise to the TCR library. According to the study, TCR beta libraries were built with iRepertoire HTBI primers and CDR3-region Arm-PCR. TCRdb analysed the multiplex PCR reads with MiXCR anew, one entry per CDR3 protein. The sample includes 250,000 to 300,000 distinct CDR3 sequences, 22% of them seen just once. The specimen comprised peripheral blood mononuclear cells (PBMCs), sampled when the disease was refractory, from a patient treated with antithyroid drugs. The receptors come from a female donor with Graves disease.

This clonotype was picked up many times. The rearrangement uses TRBV28 and TRBJ1-4; weak D call: TRBD1 (5 bases). Trimming shortened V by 2 bases and J by 3 bases, and 13 bases separated the two germline ends. This CDR3 has 16 amino acids. Per the germline V gene, CDR1 is MDHEN and CDR2 is SYDVKM. CDR3 sequence: CASSLGGAPPNEKLFF. CDR3 coding DNA: TGTGCCAGCAGTTTAGGTGGGGCTCCACCTAATGAAAAACTGTTTTTT.

This clonotype was counted at least ten times. This chain uses TRBV3-1 with TRBJ2-7; TRBD1 matches 7 bases. The CDR3 sequence is 15 residues long. The germline CDR1 and CDR2 sequences are LGHDT and YNNKEL (reference sequence). After removal of 5 bases from V and 6 bases from J, the junction contained 13 bases not matched to a gene. Written as DNA, the CDR3 is TGTGCCAGCAGCACCCGACAGGGACGAGCAGGCGAGCAGTACTTC. Translated: CASSTRQGRAGEQYF.

About this clonotype itself: A junction boundary mismatches the germline segment, possibly from a read error. The V and J genes are TRBV19 and TRBJ2-2; 10 positions agree with TRBD2. Germline lookup yields CDR1 LNHDA and CDR2 SQIVND (reference sequence). The CDR3 length is 15 residues. The CDR3 sequence: CASTPFLAGAGGLFF. The CDR3 region has the DNA TGTGCCAGTACCCCCTTCCTAGCGGGAGCCGGGGGGCTGTTTTTT.

There are a few counts of this clonotype. This chain uses TRBV10-3 with TRBJ1-1; the match to TRBD1 covers 9 bases. Germline values: CDR1 ENHRY, CDR2 SYGVKD. Trimming took 5 bases from V and 5 from J; bases not matched to a gene: 6. The CDR3 has 14 amino acids. CDR3 protein: CAISQQGAETEAFF. CDR3 bases: TGTGCCATCAGTCAACAGGGGGCCGAGACTGAAGCTTTCTTT.

This clonotype has more than one count but fewer than ten. V usage is TRBV29-1 and J usage is TRBJ2-7; weak D call: TRBD2 (5 bases). Trimming took 6 bases from V and 1 from J, leaving 10 bases between them. The CDR3 length is 12 residues. Germline-derived CDR1 and CDR2 are SQVTM and ANQGSEA. The CDR3 sequence is CSVEGQSYEQYF. The CDR3 DNA sequence: TGCAGCGTAGAGGGCCAGTCCTACGAGCAGTACTTC.

This clonotype has ten or more counts. V and J are TRBV28 and TRBJ2-7; D remains unclear. The CDR3 length is 11 residues. V was pared by 7 bases and J by 2 bases, with 6 bases between. Per germline, CDR1 MDHEN and CDR2 SYDVKM. The chain's CDR3 is CASKFAYEQYF. For the CDR3, the DNA is TGTGCCAGCAAGTTCGCCTACGAGCAGTACTTC.

This clonotype was seen many times. This chain uses TRBV18 with TRBJ1-1, with 7 positions matching TRBD1. V shed 3 bases and J 4 bases; nucleotides not matched to a gene: 5. This CDR3 region has 14 residues. Germline values: CDR1 KGHSH, CDR2 LQKENI. Here the CDR3 DNA reads TGTGCCAGCTCACCTGGACAGGATCGCACTGAAGCTTTCTTT. Amino acids: CASSPGQDRTEAFF. The variable domain in full, with the rest retrieved from reference TRBV18 and TRBJ1-1, is NAGVMQNPRHLVRRRGQEARLRCSPMKGHSHVYWYRQLPEEGLKFMVYLQKENIIDESGMPKERFSAEFPKEGPSILRIQQVVRGDSAAYFCASSPGQDRTEAFFGQGTRLTVV.

This clonotype was detected ten times or more. The CDR3, as DNA: TGTGCCAGCAGCTTACTAGCGGGAGGCATCTCCTACGAGCAGTACTTC. Its translation: CASSLLAGGISYEQYF. V usage is TRBV11-2 and J usage is TRBJ2-7; 11 nucleotides line up with TRBD2. The CDR3 loop spans 16 amino acids. V trimming: 2 bases; J trimming: 0 bases; junction bases outside the gene matches: 3. The germline V gene has CDR1 SGHAT and CDR2 FQNNGV.

The table lists this clonotype with many counts. The chain employs TRBV29-1 and TRBJ1-2; D uncertain. Germline CDR1 SQVTM, CDR2 ANQGSEA. The CDR3 totals 14 residues. Trimming pared 6 bases from V and 2 bases from J, leaving 16 bases between. The CDR3 sequence: CSVQGDNFNYGYTF. CDR3 DNA sequence: TGCAGCGTGCAAGGCGACAACTTCAACTATGGCTACACCTTC.

With respect to this clonotype: An end of the junction differs from the germline gene, which may be a read error. V is TRBV9 and J is TRBJ1-5; D call uncertain. This CDR3 contains 14 residues. CDR1 and CDR2 (germline): SGDLS, YYNGEE. The CDR3 region has the DNA TGCGCCAGCAGCTTGGATGCTGGCGATCAGCCCCAGCATTTT. Its translation: CASSLDAGDQPQHF.

This clonotype showed up many times. The J gene is TRBJ1-1, the V gene TRBV27, with 9 bases that match TRBD1. Germline V gene data show CDR1 as MNHEY and CDR2 as SMNVEV (reference sequence). This CDR3 comprises 14 residues. V shed 5 bases, J shed 1 base, and the junction held 2 bases outside the gene matches. The CDR3 here is CASSMTGGNTEAFF. The CDR3 nucleotides read TGTGCCAGCAGTATGACAGGGGGGAACACTGAAGCTTTCTTT.

The chain links TRBV7-2 to TRBJ2-7; TRBD2 matches 9 bases. V gave up 1 base and J gave up 4 bases; unmatched junction bases: 14. The V gene's germline CDR1 is SGHTA and CDR2 FQGNSA. CDR3 length: 18 residues. CDR3 protein: CASSLEATGLAPSYEQYF. CDR3 bases: TGTGCCAGCAGCTTAGAAGCCACAGGACTAGCGCCTTCGTACGAGCAGTACTTC.

This clonotype was found a few times. Relative to the germline gene, one junction end is altered; a read error may explain this. V usage is TRBV19 and J usage is TRBJ1-1, with 9 bases identical to TRBD1. Germline lookup yields CDR1 LNHDA and CDR2 SQIVND (reference sequence). The CDR3 is 16 residues long. The CDR3 reads CSSSGQGYEMNTEAFF. The CDR3 DNA sequence: TGTTCCAGCTCGGGACAGGGATATGAAATGAACACTGAAGCTTTCTTT.

The sample holds a few counts of this clonotype. J is TRBJ1-1 and V is TRBV5-5; D is uncertain. Germline CDR1 reads SGHKS; CDR2 reads YYEKEE (reference sequence). V gave up 1 base and J gave up 1 base, with 8 bases separating them. CDR3 length: 14 residues. The CDR3 spells CASSLWVRNTEAFF. The DNA for the CDR3 is TGTGCCAGCAGCTTGTGGGTGAGGAACACTGAAGCTTTCTTT. The complete variable domain, with remaining parts taken from reference TRBV5-5 and TRBJ1-1, reads DAGVTQSPTHLIKTRGQQVTLRCSPISGHKSVSWYQQVLGQGPQFIFQYYEKEERGRGNFPDRFSARQFPNYSSELNVNALLLGDSALYLCASSLWVRNTEAFFGQGTRLTVV.

The table lists this clonotype with many counts. The DNA of the CDR3 is TGTGCCAGCACGCGTAACTATGGCTACACCTTC. It encodes CASTRNYGYTF. The genes are TRBV28 and TRBJ1-2; no definite D call. The CDR3 spans 11 residues. Germline CDR1 MDHEN, CDR2 SYDVKM. V gave up 7 bases and J gave up 1 base, with 4 bases separating them.

This clonotype was seen ten or more times. The CDR3 region is CASSYSRQSSGVTQYF. CDR3 sequence (DNA): TGTGCCAGCAGTTACTCGAGGCAGTCCTCCGGGGTGACCCAGTACTTC. This chain uses TRBV6-6 with TRBJ2-5; TRBD2 might be the D (5 bases). Germline lookup yields CDR1 MNHNY and CDR2 SVGAGI (reference sequence). V lost 0 bases to trimming and J lost 7 bases, with 18 bases between them. The CDR3 is made up of 16 amino acids.

For this clonotype: A much larger clone sits a single nucleotide away, making a read error possible. The chain links TRBV27 to TRBJ1-5; D is possibly TRBD1 (6 bases). The closer fit of TRBJ2-3 to the DNA end suggests the J call may be wrong. This CDR3 has 12 residues. Germline loops: CDR1 MNHEY, CDR2 SMNVEV (reference sequence). CDR3 nucleotide sequence: TGTGCCAGCAGTAGTCAGGGGCAGCCCCAGTATTTT. Amino acids: CASSSQGQPQYF.

This chain links TRBV20-1 with TRBJ1-4; D remains unclear. This CDR3 spans 13 amino acids. Germline CDR1 and CDR2: DFQATT and SNEGSKA (reference sequence). Trimming cost V 3 bases and J 4 bases, with 9 bases left between them. The CDR3 region is CSARVQNNEKLFF. As DNA, the CDR3 is TGCAGTGCTAGGGTTCAGAATAATGAAAAACTGTTTTTT.

This clonotype was picked up a small number of times. The chain combines TRBV20-1 with TRBJ2-7; 11 nucleotides line up with TRBD2. This CDR3 has 16 amino acids. The junction had 10 bases not matched to a gene; V was cut back by 5 bases and J by 1 base. CDR1 is DFQATT, CDR2 SNEGSKA, per germline (reference sequence). The CDR3 sequence: CSAYSRRTSGSYEQYF. CDR3 coding DNA: TGCAGTGCTTACTCCAGGAGGACTAGCGGGTCCTACGAGCAGTACTTC.

The sample holds one count of this clonotype. Its ends do not fully match the called genes, so a read error is possible. This chain's CDR3 is CASSEFFFDETGGSYGQYF. The CDR3 DNA sequence: TGTGCCAGCAGTGAATTTTTCTTTGATGAGACAGGGGGCTCCTACGGGCAGTACTTC. This sequence joins TRBV6-1 and TRBJ2-7, with 10 bases lining up with TRBD1. The germline CDR1 and CDR2 sequences are MNHNS and SASEGT. This CDR3 spans 19 amino acids.

The chain links TRBV30 to TRBJ1-4; D is perhaps TRBD1 (5 bases). Trimming took 5 bases from V and 13 from J, leaving 14 bases between them. Germline CDR1 reads GTSNPN; CDR2 reads SVGIG (reference sequence). This CDR3 has 11 amino acids. CDR3 nucleotide sequence: TGTGCCTGGCGGGACGGGCCGACACTGTTTTTT. Translated: CAWRDGPTLFF.

Notes on this clonotype: At one end the junction does not follow the germline gene, possibly because of a read error. The V call is TRBV7-9, the J call TRBJ1-1; D is ambiguous. Germline V gene sequence: CDR1 SEHNR, CDR2 FQNEAQ (reference sequence). The CDR3 totals 12 residues. The CDR3 reads CASSFRNTEASF. The CDR3 nucleotides are TGTGCCAGCAGCTTCAGGAACACTGAAGCTTCCTTT. The whole variable domain, filled in from reference TRBV7-9 and TRBJ1-1, reads DTGVSQNPRHKITKRGQNVTFRCDPISEHNRLYWYRQTLGQGPEFLTYFQNEAQLEKSRLLSDRFSAERPKGSFSTLEIQRTEQGDSAMYLCASSFRNTEASFGQGTRLTVV.

The J gene is TRBJ2-7, the V gene TRBV27, with D hard to call. The CDR3 runs to 13 residues. V was shortened by 2 bases and J by 3 bases, with 8 bases between the two germline ends. Per germline, CDR1 MNHEY and CDR2 SMNVEV (reference sequence). CDR3 bases: TGTGCCAGCAGTTTAATAGGGAACTACGAGCAGTACTTC. It translates to CASSLIGNYEQYF.

For this clonotype: A read error may account for a junction end that differs from germline. This sequence joins TRBV7-8 and TRBJ1-5; D uncertain. Germline loops: CDR1 SGHVS, CDR2 FQNEAQ. The CDR3 length is 14 residues. CDR3 nucleotide sequence: TGTGCCAGCAGCCCTCCACCGAGCAATCAGGCCCAGCATTTT. Translated: CASSPPPSNQAQHF.

This clonotype was seen ten or more times. The chain links TRBV27 to TRBJ2-7; the D is unclear. The germline CDR1 and CDR2 sequences are MNHEY and SMNVEV (reference sequence). V was trimmed by 6 bases and J by 5 bases, leaving 17 bases between them. The CDR3 contains 14 residues. Written as DNA, the CDR3 is TGTGCCAGCAGCCCTCGTGGGGATGGGCACGAGCAGTACTTC. Amino acids: CASSPRGDGHEQYF.

This clonotype came up many times. This rearrangement joins TRBV6-9 to TRBJ2-7; tentatively, D is TRBD2 (6 bases). Germline V gives CDR1 MNHGY, CDR2 SVAAGI. This CDR3 is 13 amino acids long. Trimming cost V 4 bases and J 4 bases, with 11 bases left between them. The CDR3 DNA reads TGTGCCAGCAGTTCGTGGCGGGGTTACGAGCAGTACTTC. Amino acid sequence: CASSSWRGYEQYF.

CDR3 amino acids: CAWNTGRSGNTIYF. DNA for the CDR3: TGTGCCTGGAACACCGGACGATCTGGAAACACCATATATTTT. The chain has TRBV30 and TRBJ1-3; unclear D gene. This CDR3 has 14 residues. V dropped 4 bases and J dropped 1 base, with 11 bases sitting between them. In germline, CDR1 is GTSNPN, CDR2 SVGIG (reference sequence).